The sequence of this T cell receptor (beta chain) was determined in a study of cytomegalovirus exposure and HLA in healthy donors. Only one count was recorded for this clone. Its specificity is unknown. Broader study findings: In most subjects, TCR beta sequences reportedly gave accurate predictions of HLA-A and HLA-B alleles.

The CDR3 loop spans 15 amino acids. V dropped 2 bases and J dropped 7; count of bases not matched to a gene: 4. Per germline, CDR1 MDHEN and CDR2 SYDVKM. Donors consisted of healthy bone marrow donors. The PCR used 60 Vbeta and 13 Jbeta primers. Measured with immunoSEQ multiplex PCR; TCRdb has only the in-frame clones, and not every one. The table shows some 150,000 clones, with over 60% occurring only once. The receptor was isolated from a woman aged 30 to 39 in good health and CMV-seronegative. The chain carries TRBV28 and TRBJ1-4; 10 bases are a match to TRBD1. Sequencing was done on a sample of PBMCs. The CDR3 nucleotides read TGTGCCAGCAGTTTAGGAGGGACAGGGGTTGAAAAACTGTTTTTT. It codes for CASSLGGTGVEKLFF.